These T cell receptor beta chains were read from a single sample in a study of cytomegalovirus exposure and HLA in healthy donors. Sequenced by immunoSEQ multiplex PCR; TCRdb stores in-frame clones only, minus some. This sample has 120,000 to 150,000 clones, with about 79% found just once. The sample comprised PBMCs. The receptors here all came from a woman aged 30 to 39 in good health and CMV-seronegative. Both conserved end residues are part of each CDR3. The D gene is left open where the match is weak. Clone size is stated in some rows and not others, as once, few, many or a class when expanded.

size,J,D,length,V,CDR3,DNA
-,TRBJ2-7,TRBD1,15,TRBV30,CAWIVPGTGDYEQYF,TGTGCCTGGATTGTGCCCGGGACAGGAGATTACGAGCAGTACTTC
-,TRBJ2-5,TRBD2,16,TRBV5-1,CASSLGAGGGVETQYF,TGCGCCAGCAGCTTGGGCGCGGGAGGAGGGGTAGAGACCCAGTACTTC
-,TRBJ1-5,TRBD1,15,TRBV6-5,CASRNDRGSNQPQHF,TGTGCCAGCAGAAACGACAGGGGGAGCAATCAGCCCCAGCATTTT
-,TRBJ1-3,TRBD1,20,TRBV9,CASSELPGQGLLVTGNTIYF,TGTGCCAGCAGCGAGCTCCCGGGACAGGGGCTCTTGGTTACTGGAAACACCATATATTTT
-,TRBJ1-6,TRBD1,13,TRBV2,CASRDRGDSPLHF,TGTGCCAGCAGGGACAGGGGAGATTCACCCCTCCACTTT
-,TRBJ2-5,TRBD1,13,TRBV29-1,CSAGQGAQETQYF,TGCAGCGCGGGACAGGGGGCGCAAGAGACCCAGTACTTC
-,TRBJ2-1,-,16,TRBV9,CASSVGWGESYNEQFF,TGTGCCAGCAGCGTAGGATGGGGGGAATCCTACAATGAGCAGTTCTTC
-,TRBJ2-5,TRBD1,14,TRBV4-1,CASSQGQGLETQYF,TGCGCCAGCAGCCAGGGACAGGGCCTAGAGACCCAGTACTTC
once,TRBJ1-4,TRBD1,15,TRBV6-5,CASSPHGQGSEKLFF,TGTGCCAGCAGTCCCCATGGACAGGGTAGTGAAAAACTGTTTTTT
-,TRBJ1-2,TRBD1,15,TRBV7-2,CASSLVAGTGNGYTF,TGTGCCAGCAGCTTAGTCGCAGGGACAGGGAATGGCTACACCTTC
-,TRBJ1-1,TRBD1,14,TRBV30,CAWRGQGSETEAFF,TGTGCCTGGCGGGGACAGGGAAGTGAGACTGAAGCTTTCTTT
-,TRBJ1-1,TRBD1,14,TRBV19,CASSTDREGTEAFF,TGTGCCAGTAGTACAGACAGGGAGGGAACTGAAGCTTTCTTT
-,TRBJ2-2,-,14,TRBV6-6,CASSPWAGSGELFF,TGTGCCAGCAGTCCCTGGGCTGGGTCCGGGGAGCTGTTTTTT
-,TRBJ1-5,-,15,TRBV2,CASRGIPGSNQPQHF,TGTGCCAGCAGGGGAATCCCGGGAAGCAATCAGCCCCAGCATTTT
-,TRBJ1-2,-,14,TRBV11-2,CASSLDTGSTGYTF,TGTGCCAGCAGCTTAGATACAGGTAGCACTGGCTACACCTTC
-,TRBJ1-1,-,14,TRBV7-6,CASSLKGGNTEAFF,TGTGCCAGCAGCCTTAAAGGGGGGAACACTGAAGCTTTCTTT
-,TRBJ2-2,-,14,TRBV6-1,CASRGRTNTGELFF,TGTGCCAGCAGAGGCAGGACGAACACCGGGGAGCTGTTTTTT
once,TRBJ1-2,-,15,TRBV5-4,CASSTEPTANYGYTF,TGTGCCAGCAGCACAGAACCGACCGCTAACTATGGCTACACCTTC
few,TRBJ2-1,-,13,TRBV9,CASSVSGGDEQFF,TGTGCCAGCAGCGTATCGGGGGGCGATGAGCAGTTCTTC
-,TRBJ1-3,TRBD1,17,TRBV5-6,CASSLVSGGASGNTIYF,TGTGCCAGCAGCTTGGTATCAGGGGGCGCATCGGGAAACACCATATATTTT
-,TRBJ2-5,-,14,TRBV5-1,CASSGAGDPRTQYF,TGCGCCAGCAGCGGGGCAGGGGACCCCCGGACCCAGTACTTC
few,TRBJ2-3,-,13,TRBV19,CASSPPSTDTQYF,TGTGCCAGTAGTCCCCCTAGCACAGATACGCAGTATTTT
-,TRBJ1-5,-,14,TRBV9,CASSVGALEQPQHF,TGTGCCAGCAGCGTTGGGGCGTTAGAGCAGCCCCAGCATTTT
-,TRBJ2-7,TRBD1,16,TRBV5-1,CASSLTGTGGMYEQYF,TGCGCCAGCAGCTTAACGGGAACAGGGGGCATGTACGAGCAGTACTTC
-,TRBJ2-7,TRBD1,13,TRBV7-9,CASRRTGAYEQYF,TGTGCCAGCAGGAGGACAGGGGCCTACGAGCAGTACTTC
-,TRBJ2-6,TRBD1,17,TRBV19,CASSSGQGGSGANVLTF,TGTGCCAGTAGTTCCGGACAGGGGGGCTCTGGGGCCAACGTCCTGACTTTC
-,TRBJ1-5,-,14,TRBV29-1,CSVTGGDGNQPQHF,TGCAGCGTCACGGGGGGGGACGGCAATCAGCCCCAGCATTTT
-,TRBJ1-1,-,12,TRBV7-9,CASVLMNTEAFF,TGTGCCAGCGTACTGATGAACACTGAAGCTTTCTTT
once,TRBJ1-2,-,13,TRBV7-9,CASSTRTDYGYTF,TGTGCCAGCAGCACCAGGACAGACTATGGCTACACCTTC
-,TRBJ2-3,-,13,TRBV11-2,CASSLFFLDTQYF,TGTGCCAGCAGCTTATTCTTCTTGGATACGCAGTATTTT
-,TRBJ1-1,TRBD1,16,TRBV5-1,CASSRTGEWGNTEAFF,TGCGCCAGCAGCAGGACAGGGGAGTGGGGTAACACTGAAGCTTTCTTT
-,TRBJ2-3,-,14,TRBV11-2,CASSFTGTGDTQYF,TGTGCCAGCAGCTTCACAGGGACGGGAGATACGCAGTATTTT
-,TRBJ2-7,TRBD2,14,TRBV5-6,CASSLAGGSHEQYF,TGTGCCAGCAGCTTGGCCGGGGGGTCCCACGAGCAGTACTTC
once,TRBJ2-7,-,11,TRBV11-2,CASSSHSEQYF,TGTGCCAGCAGCTCCCACAGCGAGCAGTACTTC
-,TRBJ2-7,TRBD2,13,TRBV5-1,CASSSGLAYEQYF,TGCGCCAGCAGCTCAGGACTAGCGTACGAGCAGTACTTC
-,TRBJ2-3,-,16,TRBV6-4,CASSDSVQGGADTQYF,TGTGCCAGCAGTGACTCGGTCCAGGGAGGCGCAGATACGCAGTATTTT
-,TRBJ2-7,-,15,TRBV6-5,CASRRSQEGAYEQYF,TGTGCCAGCCGGCGTAGCCAGGAGGGGGCGTACGAGCAGTACTTC
-,TRBJ1-2,-,13,TRBV18,CASSSGLSEGYTF,TGTGCCAGCTCCTCAGGACTATCGGAGGGCTACACCTTC
-,TRBJ2-7,TRBD1,14,TRBV9,CASSVTGNWHEQYF,TGTGCCAGCAGCGTGACAGGGAACTGGCACGAGCAGTACTTC
-,TRBJ1-3,-,16,TRBV5-1,CASSLGAGVSGNTIYF,TGCGCCAGCAGCTTGGGGGCAGGGGTGTCTGGAAACACCATATATTTT
-,TRBJ1-1,-,14,TRBV5-6,CASSLILGDTEAFF,TGTGCCAGCAGCTTGATATTAGGGGACACTGAAGCTTTCTTT
once,TRBJ1-2,-,13,TRBV6-1,CASTRKGEDGYTF,TGTGCCAGCACCCGAAAGGGGGAAGATGGCTACACCTTC
-,TRBJ1-6,TRBD1,15,TRBV30,CAWSIPGTGESPLHF,TGTGCCTGGAGTATCCCCGGGACAGGGGAATCACCCCTCCACTTT
-,TRBJ2-5,-,13,TRBV7-2,CASSLVYRETQYF,TGTGCCAGCAGCTTAGTTTACAGGGAGACCCAGTACTTC
-,TRBJ2-1,TRBD2,16,TRBV9,CASSARPQRGFDEQFF,TGTGCCAGCAGCGCCCGCCCTCAGCGGGGGTTCGATGAGCAGTTCTTC
-,TRBJ1-2,-,14,TRBV7-2,CASSLRQFAYGYTF,TGTGCCAGCAGCCTACGACAGTTCGCCTATGGCTACACCTTC
-,TRBJ1-5,-,17,TRBV18,CASSRQNVIDSNQPQHF,TGTGCCAGCTCACGACAAAACGTTATCGATAGCAATCAGCCCCAGCATTTT
-,TRBJ2-7,TRBD1,13,TRBV5-1,CASSPGQLYEQYF,TGTGCCAGCAGCCCGGGACAGCTCTACGAGCAGTACTTC
-,TRBJ1-1,-,13,TRBV21-1,CASSKDRETEAFF,TGTGCCAGCAGCAAAGACAGGGAGACTGAAGCTTTCTTT
-,TRBJ1-2,-,15,TRBV15,CATSHIDRTAYGYTF,TGTGCCACCAGCCACATAGACAGGACAGCTTATGGCTACACCTTC
-,TRBJ2-5,-,14,TRBV5-4,CASSSAGRLETQYF,TGTGCCAGCAGCTCGGCGGGCCGTCTGGAGACCCAGTACTTC
-,TRBJ2-1,TRBD2,15,TRBV7-3,CASSPSGGRGNEQFF,TGTGCCAGCAGCCCTAGCGGGGGGCGAGGTAATGAGCAGTTCTTC
-,TRBJ1-2,-,14,TRBV9,CASSVEQGDYGYTF,TGTGCCAGCAGCGTAGAACAGGGCGACTATGGCTACACCTTC
few,TRBJ2-5,TRBD2,14,TRBV9,CASSVGLAAETQYF,TGTGCCAGCAGCGTAGGTCTAGCGGCGGAGACCCAGTACTTC
-,TRBJ2-1,TRBD1,14,TRBV7-2,CASSSTGQGDEQFF,TGTGCCAGCAGCTCGACAGGACAGGGGGATGAGCAGTTCTTC
-,TRBJ2-5,TRBD2,16,TRBV27,CASSLASSGGARAQYF,TGTGCCAGCAGTTTGGCTTCTAGCGGGGGGGCGAGGGCCCAGTACTTC
few,TRBJ2-5,-,17,TRBV6-7,CASSYGYRVVYQETQYF,TGTGCCAGCAGTTACGGGTATCGGGTTGTGTACCAAGAGACCCAGTACTTC
few,TRBJ2-1,-,13,TRBV29-1,CSVARDFNNEQFF,TGCAGCGTTGCCCGGGACTTCAACAATGAGCAGTTCTTC
-,TRBJ1-1,-,11,TRBV6-1,CASSYSGEAFF,TGTGCCAGCAGTTACAGCGGGGAAGCTTTCTTT
-,TRBJ2-3,TRBD2,18,TRBV18,CASSPPGLAGSRTDTQYF,TGTGCCAGCTCACCACCGGGACTAGCGGGGTCTCGAACAGATACGCAGTATTTT